This T cell receptor beta chain was identified during a study of metastatic and nonmetastatic thyroid tumors. Background on the study: Thyroid patients, malignant and benign, had repertoires compared across blood and tumor or nodule tissue.

The V gene lost 0 bases and the J gene lost 7 bases, with 9 bases spanning the gap. This CDR3 is built from 13 residues. Germline loops: CDR1 SGHVS, CDR2 FQNEAQ. All patients were treatment-naive before thyroid surgery. From the PCR reads, TCRdb re-called clones with MiXCR. The table records around 61,000 clones, less than 30% of them present only once. The gene calls are TRBV7-8 and TRBJ1-2, with unresolved D. The sample taken for sequencing was blood. The receptor's source is a female donor with papillary thyroid cancer or a benign thyroid nodule (not recorded which). Some clones in this sample may be carry-over from other donors' samples. In DNA, the CDR3 is TGTGCCAGCAGCTTAGCGCAAAAGGCTGGCTACACCTTC. The encoded protein is CASSLAQKAGYTF.